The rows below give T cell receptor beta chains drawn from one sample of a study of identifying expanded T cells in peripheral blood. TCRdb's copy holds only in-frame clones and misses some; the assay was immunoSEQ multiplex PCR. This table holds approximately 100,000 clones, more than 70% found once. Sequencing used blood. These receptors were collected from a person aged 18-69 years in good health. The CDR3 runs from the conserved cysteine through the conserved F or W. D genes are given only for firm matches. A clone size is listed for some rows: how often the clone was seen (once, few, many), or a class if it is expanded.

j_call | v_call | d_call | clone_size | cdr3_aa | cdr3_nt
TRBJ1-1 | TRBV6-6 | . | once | CASSPTENTEAFF | TGTGCCAGCAGCCCGACGGAAAACACTGAAGCTTTCTTT
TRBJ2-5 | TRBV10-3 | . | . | CAISAGAGRPQETQYF | TGTGCCATCAGTGCGGGGGCAGGCCGGCCCCAAGAGACCCAGTACTTC
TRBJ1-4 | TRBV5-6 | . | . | CASSLAGTNEKLFF | TGTGCCAGCAGCTTGGCAGGCACTAATGAAAAACTGTTTTTT
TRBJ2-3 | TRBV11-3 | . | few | CASSLGGVPTDTQYF | TGTGCCAGCAGCTTAGGGGGAGTCCCCACAGATACGCAGTATTTT
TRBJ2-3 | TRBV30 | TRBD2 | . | CAWNRAGEGTDTQYF | TGTGCCTGGAACCGAGCGGGGGAGGGAACAGATACGCAGTATTTT
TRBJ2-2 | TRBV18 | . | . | CASSPRDGTGELFF | TGTGCCAGCTCACCCAGGGACGGGACCGGGGAGCTGTTTTTT
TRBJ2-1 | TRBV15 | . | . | CATSRDRVYEQFF | TGTGCCACCAGCAGGGATAGGGTCTATGAGCAGTTCTTC
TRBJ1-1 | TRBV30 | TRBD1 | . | CAWGRGTANTEAFF | TGTGCCTGGGGAAGAGGGACAGCGAACACTGAAGCTTTCTTT
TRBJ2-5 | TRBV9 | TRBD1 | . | CASSISRDRVGETQYF | TGTGCCAGCAGCATAAGCCGGGACAGGGTGGGAGAGACCCAGTACTTC
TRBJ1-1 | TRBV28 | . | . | CASSPAGDTEAFF | TGTGCCAGCAGTCCCGCGGGGGACACTGAAGCTTTCTTT
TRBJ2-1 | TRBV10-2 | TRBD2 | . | CAINGTRANSNEQFF | TGCGCCATCAACGGGACTAGAGCTAATAGCAATGAGCAGTTCTTC
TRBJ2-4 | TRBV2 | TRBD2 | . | CASSVGLAGSKNIQYF | TGTGCCAGCAGTGTTGGACTAGCGGGCTCCAAAAACATTCAGTACTTC
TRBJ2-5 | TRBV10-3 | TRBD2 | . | CAIKEGSTSGQETQYF | TGTGCCATCAAGGAGGGGTCCACTAGCGGGCAAGAGACCCAGTACTTC
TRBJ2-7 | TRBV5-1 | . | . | CASSLVRRGVNEQYF | TGCGCCAGCAGCTTGGTAAGACGTGGGGTTAACGAGCAGTACTTC
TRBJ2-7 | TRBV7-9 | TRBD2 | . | CASSSSGAASYEQYF | TGTGCCAGCAGCTCTAGCGGGGCTGCCTCCTACGAGCAGTACTTC
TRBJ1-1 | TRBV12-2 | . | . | CASRLIRGRGNTEAFF | TGTGCAAGTCGCTTGATACGGGGCCGGGGGAACACTGAAGCTTTCTTT
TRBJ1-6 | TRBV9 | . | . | CASSARQMNSPLHF | TGTGCCAGCAGCGCACGACAGATGAATTCACCCCTCCACTTT
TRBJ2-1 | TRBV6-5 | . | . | CASSYSALALRFF | TGTGCCAGCAGTTACTCTGCACTAGCCCTTCGGTTCTTC
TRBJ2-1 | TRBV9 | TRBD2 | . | CASSLRDYSYNEQFF | TGTGCCAGCAGCCTCCGGGACTACTCCTACAATGAGCAGTTCTTC
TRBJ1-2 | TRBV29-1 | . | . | CSVGYGYTF | TGCAGCGTTGGCTATGGCTACACCTTC
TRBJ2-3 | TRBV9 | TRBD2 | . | CASSVEAGGGTDTQYF | TGTGCCAGCAGCGTAGAAGCGGGAGGGGGCACAGATACGCAGTATTTT
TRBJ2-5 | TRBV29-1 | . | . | CSVDRDGTQYF | TGCAGCGTTGACAGGGACGGGACCCAGTACTTC
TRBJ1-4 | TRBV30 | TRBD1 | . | CAWKVPTGEIEKLFF | TGTGCCTGGAAGGTACCCACAGGGGAAATTGAAAAACTGTTTTTT
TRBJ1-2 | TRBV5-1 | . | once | CASSLNYGDGYTF | TGCGCCAGCAGCTTAAACTACGGGGATGGCTACACCTTC
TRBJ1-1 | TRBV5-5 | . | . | CASSLGTVMNTEAFF | TGTGCCAGCAGCTTGGGGACGGTCATGAACACTGAAGCTTTCTTT
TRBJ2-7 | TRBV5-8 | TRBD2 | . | CASSPRLAGRYEQYF | TGTGCCAGCAGCCCCCGACTAGCGGGGCGCTACGAGCAGTACTTC
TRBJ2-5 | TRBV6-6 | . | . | CASSYSTVQTQYF | TGTGCCAGCAGTTACTCGACTGTGCAGACCCAGTACTTC
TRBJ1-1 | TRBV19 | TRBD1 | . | CASTPRAGGAEAFF | TGTGCCAGTACCCCGAGGGCAGGGGGCGCTGAAGCTTTCTTT
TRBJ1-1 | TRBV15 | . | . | CATSRVFLNTEAFF | TGTGCCACCAGCAGAGTGTTCCTGAACACTGAAGCTTTCTTT
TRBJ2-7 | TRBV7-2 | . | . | CAVGLGSAYEQYF | TGTGCCGTCGGCCTGGGGTCCGCCTACGAGCAGTACTTC
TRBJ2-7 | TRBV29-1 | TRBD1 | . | CSVRDRGRYEQYF | TGCAGCGTTCGGGACAGGGGGCGGTACGAGCAGTACTTC
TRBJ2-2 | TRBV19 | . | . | CASSIARTGELFF | TGTGCCAGTAGTATCGCGCGGACCGGGGAGCTGTTTTTT
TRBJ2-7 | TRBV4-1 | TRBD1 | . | CASSQPGTGGGEQYF | TGCGCCAGCAGCCAACCCGGGACAGGGGGTGGCGAGCAGTACTTC
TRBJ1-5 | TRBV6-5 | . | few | CASTSGETQPQHF | TGTGCCAGCACCTCGGGGGAGACTCAGCCCCAGCATTTT
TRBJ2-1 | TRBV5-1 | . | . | CASKGNEQFF | TGCGCCAGCAAGGGCAATGAGCAGTTCTTC
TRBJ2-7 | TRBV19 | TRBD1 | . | CASSSGTGAYEQYF | TGTGCCAGTAGTTCCGGGACAGGGGCGTACGAGCAGTACTTC
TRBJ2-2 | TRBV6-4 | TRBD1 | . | CASSSGQSNTGELFF | TGTGCCAGCAGTTCGGGACAGTCGAACACCGGGGAGCTGTTTTTT
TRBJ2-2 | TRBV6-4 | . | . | CASSDSPANTGELFF | TGTGCCAGCAGCGACAGCCCCGCGAACACCGGGGAGCTGTTTTTT
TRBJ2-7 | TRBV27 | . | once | CASSFRGKNEQYF | TGTGCCAGCAGTTTCCGGGGAAAGAACGAGCAGTACTTC
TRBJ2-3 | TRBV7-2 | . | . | CASSLAKADTQYF | TGTGCCAGCAGCTTAGCAAAAGCCGATACGCAGTATTTT
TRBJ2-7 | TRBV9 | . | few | CASSSSAGTTYEQYF | TGTGCCAGCAGCTCTTCTGCGGGGACGACCTACGAGCAGTACTTC
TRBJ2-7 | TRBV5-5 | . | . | CASSRRDHPGDEQYF | TGTGCCAGCAGTAGGAGGGACCATCCAGGGGACGAGCAGTACTTC
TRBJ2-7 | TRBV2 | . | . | CASSDVSYEQYF | TGTGCCAGCAGTGACGTATCCTACGAGCAGTACTTC